This T cell receptor beta chain comes out of a study of blood T cell repertoires in COVID-19. Per the original data handling: Reference gene primer amplification gave estimated nucleated cell counts. Method: immunoSEQ multiplex PCR; TCRdb's copy keeps in-frame clones and lacks some. Clonal size and the V and J genes are those of that table, whereas D and trimming came from the DNA. Here the sample spans under 200,000 clones, over 75% being singletons. This receptor was taken from a man in his fifties with acute or convalescent COVID-19. The sample comprised peripheral blood.

CDR3 sequence reads: CASRDGQLNSPLHF. In DNA, the CDR3 is TGTGCCAGCAGGGACGGACAGCTTAATTCACCCCTCCACTTT. The chain has TRBV3-1 (or the pseudogene TRBV3-2) and TRBJ1-6, with D maybe TRBD1 (6 bases). Germline V gives CDR1 LGHDT, CDR2 YNNKEL (reference sequence). V gave up 6 bases and J gave up 6 bases, with 12 bases separating them. The CDR3 is made up of 14 amino acids.